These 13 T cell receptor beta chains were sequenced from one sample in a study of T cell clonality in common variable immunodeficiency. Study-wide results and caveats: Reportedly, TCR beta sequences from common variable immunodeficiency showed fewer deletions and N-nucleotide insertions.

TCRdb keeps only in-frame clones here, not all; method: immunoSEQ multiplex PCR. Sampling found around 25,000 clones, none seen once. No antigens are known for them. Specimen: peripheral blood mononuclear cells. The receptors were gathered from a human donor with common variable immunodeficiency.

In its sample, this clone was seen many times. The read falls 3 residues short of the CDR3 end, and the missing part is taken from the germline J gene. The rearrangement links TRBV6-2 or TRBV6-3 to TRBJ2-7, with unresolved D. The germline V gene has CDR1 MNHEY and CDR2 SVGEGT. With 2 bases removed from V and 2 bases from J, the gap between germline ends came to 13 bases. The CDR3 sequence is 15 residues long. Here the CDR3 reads CASSYEPQTTYEQYF. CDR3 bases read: TGTGCCAGCAGTTACGAGCCGCAAACTACCTACGAG.

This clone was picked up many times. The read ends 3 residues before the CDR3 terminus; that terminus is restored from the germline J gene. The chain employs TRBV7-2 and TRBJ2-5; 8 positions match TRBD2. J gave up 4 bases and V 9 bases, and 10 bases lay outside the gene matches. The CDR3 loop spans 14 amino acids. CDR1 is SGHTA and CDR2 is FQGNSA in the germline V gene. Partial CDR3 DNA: TGTGCCAGTCTGGGACTAGGACACTCAGAGACC. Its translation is CASLGLGHSET. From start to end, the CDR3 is CASLGLGHSETQYF.

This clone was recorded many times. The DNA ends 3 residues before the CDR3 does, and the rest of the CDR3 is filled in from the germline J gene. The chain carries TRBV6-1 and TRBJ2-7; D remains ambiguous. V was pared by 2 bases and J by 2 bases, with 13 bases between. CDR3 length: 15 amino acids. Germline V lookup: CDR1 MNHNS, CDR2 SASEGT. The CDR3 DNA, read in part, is TGTGCCAGCAGTGAAAAAAGGGTAACCGCCTACGAG. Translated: CASSEKRVTAYE. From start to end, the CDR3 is CASSEKRVTAYEQYF.

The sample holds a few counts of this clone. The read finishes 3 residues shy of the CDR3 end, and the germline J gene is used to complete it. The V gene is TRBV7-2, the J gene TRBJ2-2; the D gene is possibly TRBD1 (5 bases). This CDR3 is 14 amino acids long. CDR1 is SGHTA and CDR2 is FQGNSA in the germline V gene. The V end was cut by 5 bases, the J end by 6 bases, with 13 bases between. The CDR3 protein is CASSITRVSGELFF. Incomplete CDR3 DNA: TGTGCCAGCAGCATAACCAGGGTTTCCGGGGAG.

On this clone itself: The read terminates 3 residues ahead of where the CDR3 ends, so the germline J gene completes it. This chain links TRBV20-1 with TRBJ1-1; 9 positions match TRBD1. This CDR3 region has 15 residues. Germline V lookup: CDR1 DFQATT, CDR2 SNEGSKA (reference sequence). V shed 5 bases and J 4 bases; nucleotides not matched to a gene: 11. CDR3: CSASRDRVAFTEAFF. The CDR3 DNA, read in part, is TGCAGTGCTTCAAGGGACAGGGTCGCGTTCACTGAA.

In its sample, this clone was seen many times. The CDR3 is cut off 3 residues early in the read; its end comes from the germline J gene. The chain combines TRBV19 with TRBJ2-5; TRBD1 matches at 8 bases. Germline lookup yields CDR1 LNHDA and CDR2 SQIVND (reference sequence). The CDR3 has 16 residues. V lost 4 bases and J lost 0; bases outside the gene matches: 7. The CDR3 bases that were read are TGTGCCAGTAGTAGCAGGGGGCCATCGTACCAAGAGACC. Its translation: CASSSRGPSYQET. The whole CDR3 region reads CASSSRGPSYQETQYF.

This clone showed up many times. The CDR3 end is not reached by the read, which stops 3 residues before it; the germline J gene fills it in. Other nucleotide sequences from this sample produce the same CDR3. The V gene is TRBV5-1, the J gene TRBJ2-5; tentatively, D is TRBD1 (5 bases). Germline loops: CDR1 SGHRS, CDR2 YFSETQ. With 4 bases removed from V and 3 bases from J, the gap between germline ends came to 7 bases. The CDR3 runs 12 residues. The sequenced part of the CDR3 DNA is TGCGCCAGCAGCGACAGTAAAGAGACC. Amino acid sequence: CASSDSKET. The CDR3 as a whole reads CASSDSKETQYF.

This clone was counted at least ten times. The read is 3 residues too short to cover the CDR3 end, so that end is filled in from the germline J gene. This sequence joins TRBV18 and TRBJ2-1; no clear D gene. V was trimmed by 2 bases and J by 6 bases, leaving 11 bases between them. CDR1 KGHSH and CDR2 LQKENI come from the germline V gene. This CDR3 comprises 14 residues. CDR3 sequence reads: CASSPRQGVNEQFF. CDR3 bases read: TGTGCCAGCTCACCAAGACAAGGCGTCAATGAG.

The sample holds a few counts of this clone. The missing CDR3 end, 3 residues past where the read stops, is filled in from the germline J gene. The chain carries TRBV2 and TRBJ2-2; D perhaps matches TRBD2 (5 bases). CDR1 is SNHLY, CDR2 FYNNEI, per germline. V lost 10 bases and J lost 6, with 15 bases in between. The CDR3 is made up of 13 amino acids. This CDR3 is CAIMPSPPGELFF. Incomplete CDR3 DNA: TGTGCCATCATGCCTAGCCCTCCCGGGGAG.

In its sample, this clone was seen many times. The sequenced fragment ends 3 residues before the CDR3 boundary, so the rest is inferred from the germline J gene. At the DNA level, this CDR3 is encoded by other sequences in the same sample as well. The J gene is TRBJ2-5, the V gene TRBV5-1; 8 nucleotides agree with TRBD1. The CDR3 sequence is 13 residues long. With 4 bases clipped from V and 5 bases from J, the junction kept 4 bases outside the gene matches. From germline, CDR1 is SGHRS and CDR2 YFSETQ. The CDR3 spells CASSIQGGETQYF. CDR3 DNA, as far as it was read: TGCGCCAGCAGCATACAGGGGGGTGAGACC.

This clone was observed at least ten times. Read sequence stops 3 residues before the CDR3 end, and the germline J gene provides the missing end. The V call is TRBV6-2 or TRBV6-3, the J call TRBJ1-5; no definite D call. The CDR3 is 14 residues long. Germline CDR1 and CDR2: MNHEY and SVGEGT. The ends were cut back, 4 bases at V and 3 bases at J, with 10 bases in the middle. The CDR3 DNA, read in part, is TGTGCCAGCAGTTTTTTCGGGTTCAATCAGCCC. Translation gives CASSFFGFNQP. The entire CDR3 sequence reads CASSFFGFNQPQHF.

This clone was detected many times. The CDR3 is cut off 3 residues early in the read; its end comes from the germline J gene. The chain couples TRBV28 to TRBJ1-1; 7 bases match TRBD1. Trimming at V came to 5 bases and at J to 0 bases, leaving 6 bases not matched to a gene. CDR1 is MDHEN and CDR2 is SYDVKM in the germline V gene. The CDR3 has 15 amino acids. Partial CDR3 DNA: TGTGCCAGCAGTACACCGGGACAGATGAACACTGAA. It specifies CASSTPGQMNTE. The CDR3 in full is CASSTPGQMNTEAFF.

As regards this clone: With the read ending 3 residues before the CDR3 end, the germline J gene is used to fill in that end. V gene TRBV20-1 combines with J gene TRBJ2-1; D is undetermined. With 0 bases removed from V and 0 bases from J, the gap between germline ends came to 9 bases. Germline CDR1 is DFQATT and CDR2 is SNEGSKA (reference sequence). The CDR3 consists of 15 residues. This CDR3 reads CSARDINYSYNEQFF. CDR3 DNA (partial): TGCAGTGCTAGAGATATAAACTACTCCTACAATGAG.